This T cell receptor (beta chain) was captured in a study of shared clonotypes between healthy human individuals. Whole-study context: CD8 memory received one plate per donor, CD8 naive two, CD4 memory three and CD4 naive three. Study observations and caveats: Roughly 5% was the fraction of naive CD4 clonotypes found shared across a few donors.

With regard to this clone: As yet, its antigen is unknown.

Positive CCR7 selection of CD45RO-negative cells yielded the naive CD8 cells, and terminally differentiated effector memory CD45RA+ cells were excluded. Repertoires were generated with immunoSEQ multiplex PCR, while TCRdb's copy carries only in-frame clones and drops some. Among around 700,000 clones listed, about 90% were seen once. The V end was cut by 5 bases, the J end by 4 bases, with 6 bases between. Germline CDR1 MDHEN, CDR2 SYDVKM. The CDR3 is 12 residues long. Material: naive CD8+ T cells sorted from blood. The chain has TRBV28 and TRBJ1-5; unclear D gene. This TCR was recovered from a man aged 25 to 45 in good health. The chain's CDR3 is CASSKVNQPQHF. CDR3 in DNA: TGTGCCAGCAGTAAAGTAAATCAGCCCCAGCATTTT.